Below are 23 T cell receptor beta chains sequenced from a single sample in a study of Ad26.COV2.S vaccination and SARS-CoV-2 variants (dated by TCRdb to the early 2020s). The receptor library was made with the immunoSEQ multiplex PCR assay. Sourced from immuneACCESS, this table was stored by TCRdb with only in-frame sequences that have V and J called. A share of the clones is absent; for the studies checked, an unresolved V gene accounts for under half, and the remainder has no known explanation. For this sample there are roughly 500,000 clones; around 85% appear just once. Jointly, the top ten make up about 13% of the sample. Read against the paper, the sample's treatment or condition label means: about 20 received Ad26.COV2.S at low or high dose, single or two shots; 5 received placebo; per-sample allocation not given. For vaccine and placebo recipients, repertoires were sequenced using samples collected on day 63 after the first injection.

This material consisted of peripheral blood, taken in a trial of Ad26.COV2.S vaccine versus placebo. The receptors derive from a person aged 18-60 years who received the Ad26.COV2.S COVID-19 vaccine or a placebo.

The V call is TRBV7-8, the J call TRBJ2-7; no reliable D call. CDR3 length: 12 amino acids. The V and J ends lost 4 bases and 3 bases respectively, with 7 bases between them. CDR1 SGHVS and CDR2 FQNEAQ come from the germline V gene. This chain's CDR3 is CASSSNSYEQYF. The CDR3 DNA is TGTGCCAGCAGCTCCAATAGCTACGAGCAGTACTTC.

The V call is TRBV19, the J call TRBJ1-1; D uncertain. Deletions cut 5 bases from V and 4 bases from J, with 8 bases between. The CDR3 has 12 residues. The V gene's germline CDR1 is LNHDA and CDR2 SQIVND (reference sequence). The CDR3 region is CASSLGSTEAFF. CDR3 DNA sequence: TGTGCCAGTAGTTTGGGGAGCACTGAAGCTTTCTTT.

In DNA form, the CDR3 reads TGTGCCTGGAGCGAATTTGAAAAACTGTTTTTT. As protein: CAWSEFEKLFF. This chain uses TRBV30 with TRBJ1-4; D is unresolved. Trimming took 3 bases from V and 7 from J, leaving 6 bases between them. The germline CDR1 and CDR2 sequences are GTSNPN and SVGIG (reference sequence). The CDR3 runs 11 residues.

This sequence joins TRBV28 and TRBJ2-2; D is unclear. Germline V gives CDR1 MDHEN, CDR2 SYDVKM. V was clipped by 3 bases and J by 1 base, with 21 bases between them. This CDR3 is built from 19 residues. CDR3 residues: CASSFFIVGRTLNTGELFF. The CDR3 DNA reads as TGTGCCAGCAGTTTTTTTATCGTGGGCCGAACCCTGAACACCGGGGAGCTGTTTTTT.

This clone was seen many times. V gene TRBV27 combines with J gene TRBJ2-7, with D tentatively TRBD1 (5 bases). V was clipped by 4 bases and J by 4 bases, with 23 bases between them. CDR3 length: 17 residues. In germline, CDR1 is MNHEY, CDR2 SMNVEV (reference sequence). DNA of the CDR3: TGTGCCAGCAGTTCAATCGTAACTACGGACATGGGGTACGAGCAGTACTTC. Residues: CASSSIVTTDMGYEQYF.

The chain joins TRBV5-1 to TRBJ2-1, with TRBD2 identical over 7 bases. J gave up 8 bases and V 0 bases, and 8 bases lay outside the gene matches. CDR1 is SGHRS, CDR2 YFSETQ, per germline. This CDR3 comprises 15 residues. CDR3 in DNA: TGCGCCAGCAGCTTGGAAGGGGTCCGGGGGGATGAGCAGTTCTTC. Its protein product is CASSLEGVRGDEQFF.

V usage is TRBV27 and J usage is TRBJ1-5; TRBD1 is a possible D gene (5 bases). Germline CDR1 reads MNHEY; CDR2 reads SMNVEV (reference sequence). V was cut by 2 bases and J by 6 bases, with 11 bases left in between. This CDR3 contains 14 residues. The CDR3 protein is CASSLKGTGQPQHF. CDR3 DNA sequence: TGTGCCAGCAGTTTAAAGGGGACGGGTCAGCCCCAGCATTTT.

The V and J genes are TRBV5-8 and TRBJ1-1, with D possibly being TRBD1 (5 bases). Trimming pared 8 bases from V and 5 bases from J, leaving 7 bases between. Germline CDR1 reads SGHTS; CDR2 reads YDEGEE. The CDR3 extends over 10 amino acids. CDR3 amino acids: CARGVTEAFF. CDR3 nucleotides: TGTGCCAGGGGGGTTACTGAAGCTTTCTTT.

The CDR3 spells CASSVGPESYEQYF. The CDR3 region has the DNA TGTGCCAGCAGCGTGGGTCCAGAATCCTACGAGCAGTACTTC. The chain joins TRBV9 to TRBJ2-7; no reliable D call. Germline V gene sequence: CDR1 SGDLS, CDR2 YYNGEE. Between the trimmed V and J ends, which lost 2 bases and 1 base, there was a span of 10 bases. The CDR3 is 14 residues long.

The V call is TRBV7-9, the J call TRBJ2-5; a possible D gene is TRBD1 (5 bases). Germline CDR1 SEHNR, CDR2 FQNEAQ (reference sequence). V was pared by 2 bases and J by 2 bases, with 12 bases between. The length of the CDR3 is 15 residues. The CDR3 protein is CASSLPRVRQETQYF. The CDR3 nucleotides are TGTGCCAGCAGCTTACCCAGGGTACGGCAAGAGACCCAGTACTTC.

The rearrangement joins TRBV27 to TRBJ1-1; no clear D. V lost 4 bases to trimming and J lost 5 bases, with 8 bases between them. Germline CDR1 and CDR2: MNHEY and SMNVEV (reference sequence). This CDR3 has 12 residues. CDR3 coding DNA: TGTGCCAGCAGTTCCATACAGACTGAAGCTTTCTTT. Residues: CASSSIQTEAFF.

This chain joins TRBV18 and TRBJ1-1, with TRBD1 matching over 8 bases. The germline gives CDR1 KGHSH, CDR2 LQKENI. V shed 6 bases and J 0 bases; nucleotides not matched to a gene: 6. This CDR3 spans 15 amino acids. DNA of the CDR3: TGTGCCAGCTCCCCTGGACAGGGCATGAACACTGAAGCTTTCTTT. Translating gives CASSPGQGMNTEAFF.

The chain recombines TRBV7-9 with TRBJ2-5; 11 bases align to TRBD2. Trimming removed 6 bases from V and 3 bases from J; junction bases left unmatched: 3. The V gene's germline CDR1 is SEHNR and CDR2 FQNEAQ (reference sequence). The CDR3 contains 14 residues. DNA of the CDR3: TGTGCCAGCAGGGCTAGCGGGAGGAAAGAGACCCAGTACTTC. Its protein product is CASRASGRKETQYF.

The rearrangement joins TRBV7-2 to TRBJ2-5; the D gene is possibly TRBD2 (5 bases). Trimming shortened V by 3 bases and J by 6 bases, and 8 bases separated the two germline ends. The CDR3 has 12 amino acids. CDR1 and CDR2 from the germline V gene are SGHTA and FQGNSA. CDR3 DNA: TGTGCCAGCAGCTTTGCGGGCAAGACCCAGTACTTC. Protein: CASSFAGKTQYF.

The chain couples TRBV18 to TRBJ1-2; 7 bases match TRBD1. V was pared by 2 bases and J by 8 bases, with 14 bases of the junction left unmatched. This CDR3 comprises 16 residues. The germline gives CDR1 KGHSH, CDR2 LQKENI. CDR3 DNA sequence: TGTGCCAGCTCACCAAAGTCCGCGAAGGGGGCGAGGGGCTACACCTTC. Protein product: CASSPKSAKGARGYTF.

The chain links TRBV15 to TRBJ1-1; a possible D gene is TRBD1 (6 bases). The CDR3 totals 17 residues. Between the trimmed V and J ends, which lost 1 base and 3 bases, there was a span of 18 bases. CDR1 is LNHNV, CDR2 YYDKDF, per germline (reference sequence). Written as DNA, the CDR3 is TGTGCCACCAGCAGAGTAGTCGGCACTCCAGGGGACACTGAAGCTTTCTTT. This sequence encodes CATSRVVGTPGDTEAFF.

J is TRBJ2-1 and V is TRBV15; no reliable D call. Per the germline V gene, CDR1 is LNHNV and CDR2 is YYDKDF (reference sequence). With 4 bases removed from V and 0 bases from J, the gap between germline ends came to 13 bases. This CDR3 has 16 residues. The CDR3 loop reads CATSIGFLSSYNEQFF. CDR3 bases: TGTGCCACCAGCATCGGGTTTCTTAGCTCCTACAATGAGCAGTTCTTC.

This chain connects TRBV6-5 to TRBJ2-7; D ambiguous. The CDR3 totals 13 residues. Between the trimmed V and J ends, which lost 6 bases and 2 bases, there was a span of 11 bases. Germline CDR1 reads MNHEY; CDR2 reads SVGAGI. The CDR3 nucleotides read TGTGCCAGCAGGATGGTCGACACCTACGAGCAGTACTTC. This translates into CASRMVDTYEQYF.

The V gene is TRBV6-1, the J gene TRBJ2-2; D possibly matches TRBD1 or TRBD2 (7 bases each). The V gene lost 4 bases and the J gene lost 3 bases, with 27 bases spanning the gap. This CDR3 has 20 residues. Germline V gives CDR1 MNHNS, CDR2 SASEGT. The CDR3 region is CASSARGGWRSGIHTGELFF. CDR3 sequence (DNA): TGTGCCAGCAGTGCCAGGGGGGGTTGGAGGAGCGGGATACACACCGGGGAGCTGTTTTTT.

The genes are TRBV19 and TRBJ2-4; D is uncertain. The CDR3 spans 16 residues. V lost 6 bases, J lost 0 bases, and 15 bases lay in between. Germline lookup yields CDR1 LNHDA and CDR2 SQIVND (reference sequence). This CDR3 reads CASSPVASLAKNIQYF. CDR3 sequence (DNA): TGTGCCAGTAGCCCAGTAGCCAGTCTAGCCAAAAACATTCAGTACTTC.

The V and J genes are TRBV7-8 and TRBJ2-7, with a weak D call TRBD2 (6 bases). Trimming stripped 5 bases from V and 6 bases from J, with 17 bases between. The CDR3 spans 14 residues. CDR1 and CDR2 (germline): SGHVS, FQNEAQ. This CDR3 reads CASSLKAGQVEQYF. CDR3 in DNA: TGTGCCAGCAGCCTGAAAGCGGGTCAGGTCGAGCAGTACTTC.

DNA of the CDR3: TGTGCCTGGAGCCTAGGAGGGGGGAAAGAGACCCAGTACTTC. It specifies CAWSLGGGKETQYF. J is TRBJ2-5 and V is TRBV30, with D perhaps matching TRBD1 or TRBD2 (6 bases each). The CDR3 extends over 14 amino acids. The germline gives CDR1 GTSNPN, CDR2 SVGIG (reference sequence). V gave up 3 bases and J gave up 3 bases, with 14 bases separating them.

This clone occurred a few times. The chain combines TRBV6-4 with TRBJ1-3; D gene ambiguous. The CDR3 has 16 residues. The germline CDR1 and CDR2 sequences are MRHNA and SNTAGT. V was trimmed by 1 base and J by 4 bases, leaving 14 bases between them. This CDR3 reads CASSDCILVKGNTIYF. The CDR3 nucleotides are TGTGCCAGCAGTGACTGCATCTTAGTTAAAGGAAACACCATATATTTT.